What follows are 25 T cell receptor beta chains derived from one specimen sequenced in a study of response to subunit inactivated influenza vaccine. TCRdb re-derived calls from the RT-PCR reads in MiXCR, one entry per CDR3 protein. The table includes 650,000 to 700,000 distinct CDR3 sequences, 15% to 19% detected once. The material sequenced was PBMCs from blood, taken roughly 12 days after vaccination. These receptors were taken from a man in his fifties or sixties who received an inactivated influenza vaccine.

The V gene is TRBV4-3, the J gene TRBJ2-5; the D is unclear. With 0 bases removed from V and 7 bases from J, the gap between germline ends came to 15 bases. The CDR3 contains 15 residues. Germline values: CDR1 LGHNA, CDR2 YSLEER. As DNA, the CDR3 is TGCGCCAGCAGCCAAGATTGGTTCTCGAAAGGGACCCAGTACTTC. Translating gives CASSQDWFSKGTQYF.

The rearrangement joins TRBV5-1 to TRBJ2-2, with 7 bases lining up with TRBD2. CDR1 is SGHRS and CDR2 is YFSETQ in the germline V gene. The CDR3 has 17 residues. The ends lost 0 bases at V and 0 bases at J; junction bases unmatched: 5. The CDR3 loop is CASSLDLLAANTGELFF. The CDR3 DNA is TGCGCCAGCAGCTTGGACCTCCTAGCGGCGAACACCGGGGAGCTGTTTTTT.

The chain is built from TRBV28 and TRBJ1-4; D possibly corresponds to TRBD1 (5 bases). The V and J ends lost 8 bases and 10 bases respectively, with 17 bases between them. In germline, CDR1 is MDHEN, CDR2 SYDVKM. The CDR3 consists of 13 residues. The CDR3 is CASGVLDGAKLFF. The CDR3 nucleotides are TGTGCCAGCGGAGTTTTGGACGGGGCAAAACTGTTTTTT.

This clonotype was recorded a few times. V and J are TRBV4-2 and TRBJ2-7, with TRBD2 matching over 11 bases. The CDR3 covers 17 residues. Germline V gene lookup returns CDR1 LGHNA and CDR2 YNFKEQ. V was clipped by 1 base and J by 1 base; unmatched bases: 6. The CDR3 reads CASSQGLLAGASYEQYF. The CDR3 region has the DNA TGTGCCAGCAGCCAAGGACTACTAGCGGGGGCGTCCTACGAGCAGTACTTC.

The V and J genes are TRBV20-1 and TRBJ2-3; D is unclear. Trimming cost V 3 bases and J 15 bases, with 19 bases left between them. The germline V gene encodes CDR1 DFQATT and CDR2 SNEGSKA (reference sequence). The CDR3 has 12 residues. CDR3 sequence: CSASQRAPTRYF. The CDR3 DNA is TGCAGTGCTAGCCAAAGGGCCCCAACACGTTATTTT.

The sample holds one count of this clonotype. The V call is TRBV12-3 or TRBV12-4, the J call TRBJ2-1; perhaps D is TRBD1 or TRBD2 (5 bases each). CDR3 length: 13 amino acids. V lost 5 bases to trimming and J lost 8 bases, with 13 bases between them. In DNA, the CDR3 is TGTGCCAGCAGTATTACCGGGGCCGATGAGCAGTTCTTC. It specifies CASSITGADEQFF.

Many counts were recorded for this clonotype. The CDR3: CASSFGGSRDQPQHF. The DNA of the CDR3 is TGTGCCAGCAGTTTCGGCGGGAGCAGGGATCAGCCCCAGCATTTT. The genes are TRBV28 and TRBJ1-5; TRBD1 might be the D (5 bases). The ends were cut back, 3 bases at V and 5 bases at J, with 14 bases in the middle. CDR1 MDHEN and CDR2 SYDVKM come from the germline V gene. The length of the CDR3 is 15 residues.

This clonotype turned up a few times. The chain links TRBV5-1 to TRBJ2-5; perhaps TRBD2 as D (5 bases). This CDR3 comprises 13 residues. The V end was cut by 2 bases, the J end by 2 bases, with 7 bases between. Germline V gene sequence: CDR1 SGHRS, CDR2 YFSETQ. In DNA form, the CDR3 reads TGCGCCAGCAGCTTCGGGAATCAAGAGACCCAGTACTTC. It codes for CASSFGNQETQYF.

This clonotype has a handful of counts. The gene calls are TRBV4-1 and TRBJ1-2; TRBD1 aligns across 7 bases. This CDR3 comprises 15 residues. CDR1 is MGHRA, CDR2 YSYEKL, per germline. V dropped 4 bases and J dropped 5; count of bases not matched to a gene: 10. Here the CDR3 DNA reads TGCGCCAGCAGCCTTCACCGAGACAGGGCTTATGGCTACACCTTC. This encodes CASSLHRDRAYGYTF.

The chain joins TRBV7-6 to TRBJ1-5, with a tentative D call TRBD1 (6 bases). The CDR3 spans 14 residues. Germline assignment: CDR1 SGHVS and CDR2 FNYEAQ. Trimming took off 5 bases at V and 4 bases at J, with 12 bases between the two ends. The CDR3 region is CASSRDTLNQPQHF. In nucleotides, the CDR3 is TGTGCCAGCAGCCGGGACACTCTAAATCAGCCCCAGCATTTT. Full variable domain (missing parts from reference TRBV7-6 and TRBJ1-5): GAGVSQSPRYKVTKRGQDVALRCDPISGHVSLYWYRQALGQGPEFLTYFNYEAQQDKSGLPNDRFSAERPEGSISTLTIQRTEQRDSAMYRCASSRDTLNQPQHFGDGTRLSIL.

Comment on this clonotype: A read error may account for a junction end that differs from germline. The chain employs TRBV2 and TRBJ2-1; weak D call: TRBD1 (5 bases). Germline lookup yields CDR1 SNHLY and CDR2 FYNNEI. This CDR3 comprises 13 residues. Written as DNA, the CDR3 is TGTGCCAACTCAGGGTCCTCCCACAATGAGCAGTTCTTC. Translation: CANSGSSHNEQFF. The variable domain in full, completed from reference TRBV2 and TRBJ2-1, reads EPEVTQTPSHQVTQMGQEVILRCVPISNHLYFYWYRQILGQKVEFLVSFYNNEISEKSEIFDDQFSVERPDGSNFTLKIRSTKLEDSAMYFCANSGSSHNEQFFGPGTRLTVL.

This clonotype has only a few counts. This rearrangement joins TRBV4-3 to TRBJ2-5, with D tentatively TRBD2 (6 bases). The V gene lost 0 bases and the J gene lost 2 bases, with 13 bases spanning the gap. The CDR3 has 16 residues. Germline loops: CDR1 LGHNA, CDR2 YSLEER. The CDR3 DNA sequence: TGCGCCAGCAGCCAAGATTGGAGGGGAGGTCAAGAGACCCAGTACTTC. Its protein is CASSQDWRGGQETQYF.

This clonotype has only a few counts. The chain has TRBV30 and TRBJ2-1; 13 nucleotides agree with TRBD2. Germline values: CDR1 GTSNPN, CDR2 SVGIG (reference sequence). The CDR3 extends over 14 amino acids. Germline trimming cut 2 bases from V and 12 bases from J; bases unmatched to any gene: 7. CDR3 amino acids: CAWSRTSGGQRQFF. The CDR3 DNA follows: TGTGCCTGGAGTAGGACTAGCGGGGGACAAAGGCAGTTCTTC.

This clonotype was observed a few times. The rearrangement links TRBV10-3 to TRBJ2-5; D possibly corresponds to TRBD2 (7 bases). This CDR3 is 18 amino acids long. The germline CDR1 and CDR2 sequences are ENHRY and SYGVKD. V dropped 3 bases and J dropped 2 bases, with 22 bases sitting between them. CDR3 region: CAISERDTIGGQQETQYF. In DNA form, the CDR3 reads TGTGCCATCAGTGAACGGGACACTATCGGGGGGCAACAAGAGACCCAGTACTTC.

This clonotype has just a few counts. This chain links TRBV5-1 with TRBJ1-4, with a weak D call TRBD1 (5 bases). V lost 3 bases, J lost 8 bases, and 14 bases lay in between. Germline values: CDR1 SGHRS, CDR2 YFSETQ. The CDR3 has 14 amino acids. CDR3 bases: TGCGCCAGCAGCTCCCGACCGGGGGGAGAAAAACTGTTTTTT. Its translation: CASSSRPGGEKLFF. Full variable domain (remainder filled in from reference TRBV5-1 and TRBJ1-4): KAGVTQTPRYLIKTRGQQVTLSCSPISGHRSVSWYQQTPGQGLQFLFEYFSETQRNKGNFPGRFSGRQFSNSRSEMNVSTLELGDSALYLCASSSRPGGEKLFFGSGTQLSVL.

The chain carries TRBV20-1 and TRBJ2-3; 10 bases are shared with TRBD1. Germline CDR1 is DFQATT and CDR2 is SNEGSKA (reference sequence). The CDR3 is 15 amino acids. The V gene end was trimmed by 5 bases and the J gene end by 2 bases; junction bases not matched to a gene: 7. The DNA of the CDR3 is TGCAGTGCTCTAAGGGACAGGGGAAACACAGATACGCAGTATTTT. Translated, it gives CSALRDRGNTDTQYF.

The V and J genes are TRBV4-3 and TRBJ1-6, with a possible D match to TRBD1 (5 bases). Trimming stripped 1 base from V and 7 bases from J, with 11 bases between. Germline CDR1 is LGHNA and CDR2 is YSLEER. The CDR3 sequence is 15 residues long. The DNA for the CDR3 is TGCGCCAGCAGCCAAGGGGACGGAGGGAATTCACCCCTCCACTTT. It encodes CASSQGDGGNSPLHF.

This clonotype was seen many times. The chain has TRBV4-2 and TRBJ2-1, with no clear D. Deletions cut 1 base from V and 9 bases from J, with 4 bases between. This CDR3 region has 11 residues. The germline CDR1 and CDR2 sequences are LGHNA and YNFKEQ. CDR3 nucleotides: TGTGCCAGCAGCCAAGGACCTGAGCAGTTCTTC. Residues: CASSQGPEQFF.

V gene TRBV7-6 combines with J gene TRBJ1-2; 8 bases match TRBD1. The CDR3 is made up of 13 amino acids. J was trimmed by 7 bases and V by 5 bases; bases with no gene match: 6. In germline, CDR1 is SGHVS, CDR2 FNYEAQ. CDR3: CASSTSDRAGYTF. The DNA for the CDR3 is TGTGCCAGCAGCACCTCGGACAGGGCTGGCTACACCTTC. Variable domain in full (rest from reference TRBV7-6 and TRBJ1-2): GAGVSQSPRYKVTKRGQDVALRCDPISGHVSLYWYRQALGQGPEFLTYFNYEAQQDKSGLPNDRFSAERPEGSISTLTIQRTEQRDSAMYRCASSTSDRAGYTFGSGTRLTVV.

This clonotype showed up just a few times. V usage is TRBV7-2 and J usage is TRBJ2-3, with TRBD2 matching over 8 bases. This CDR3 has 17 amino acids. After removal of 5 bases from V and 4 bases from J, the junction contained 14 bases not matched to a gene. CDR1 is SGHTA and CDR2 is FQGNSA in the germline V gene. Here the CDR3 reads CASSPPPARGGSDTQYF. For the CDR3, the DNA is TGTGCCAGCAGCCCGCCCCCTGCTCGGGGGGGTTCAGATACGCAGTATTTT.

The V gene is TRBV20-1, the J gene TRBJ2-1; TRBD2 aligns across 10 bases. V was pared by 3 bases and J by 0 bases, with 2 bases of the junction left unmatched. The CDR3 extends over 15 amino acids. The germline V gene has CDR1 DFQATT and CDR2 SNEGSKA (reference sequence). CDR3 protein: CSARGLAYSYNEQFF. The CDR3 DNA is TGCAGTGCTAGGGGACTAGCGTACTCCTACAATGAGCAGTTCTTC.

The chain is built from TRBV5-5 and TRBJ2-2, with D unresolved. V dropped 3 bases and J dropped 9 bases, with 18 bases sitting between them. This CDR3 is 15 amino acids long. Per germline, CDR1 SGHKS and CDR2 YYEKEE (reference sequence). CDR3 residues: CASSWPGRKARELFF. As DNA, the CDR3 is TGTGCCAGCAGCTGGCCGGGCCGAAAGGCCCGGGAGCTGTTTTTT.

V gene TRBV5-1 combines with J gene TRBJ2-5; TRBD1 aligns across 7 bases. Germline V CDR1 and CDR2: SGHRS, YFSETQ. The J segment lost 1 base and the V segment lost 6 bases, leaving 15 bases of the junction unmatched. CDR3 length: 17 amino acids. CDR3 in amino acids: CASTKEEQGRGQETQYF. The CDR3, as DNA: TGCGCCAGCACCAAAGAGGAACAGGGGAGAGGCCAAGAGACCCAGTACTTC. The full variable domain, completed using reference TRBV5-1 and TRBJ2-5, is KAGVTQTPRYLIKTRGQQVTLSCSPISGHRSVSWYQQTPGQGLQFLFEYFSETQRNKGNFPGRFSGRQFSNSRSEMNVSTLELGDSALYLCASTKEEQGRGQETQYFGPGTRLLVL.

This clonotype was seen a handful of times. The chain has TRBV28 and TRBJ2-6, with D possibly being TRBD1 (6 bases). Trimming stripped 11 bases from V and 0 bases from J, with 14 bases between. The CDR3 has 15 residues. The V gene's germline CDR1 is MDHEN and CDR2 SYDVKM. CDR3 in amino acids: CAVRDTLSGANVLTF. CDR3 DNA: TGTGCCGTCCGGGACACCCTCTCTGGGGCCAACGTCCTGACTTTC.

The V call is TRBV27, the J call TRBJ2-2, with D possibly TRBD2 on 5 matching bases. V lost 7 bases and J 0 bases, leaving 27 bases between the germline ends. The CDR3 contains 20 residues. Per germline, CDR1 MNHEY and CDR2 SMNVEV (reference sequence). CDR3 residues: CASTLGMEFGQEANTGELFF. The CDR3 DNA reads TGTGCCAGCACCCTCGGGATGGAATTCGGTCAAGAGGCGAACACCGGGGAGCTGTTTTTT.